The clone carrying this T cell receptor (beta chain) was recorded at least ten times. Its antigen is unidentified. Unique molecular identifiers tagged the TCRbeta library. TCRdb ran MiXCR on the PCR reads and lists one entry per CDR3 protein. This sample has roughly 500,000 distinct CDR3 sequences; over 9.5% occur once, and the top ten carry just over 2%. V lost 3 bases and J lost 7; bases outside the gene matches: 8. The germline V gene encodes CDR1 MNHEY and CDR2 SVGAGI. This CDR3 comprises 15 residues. The sample is drawn from a study of T-cell reconstitution after alpha-beta-depleted transplantation in children. Study-wide results and caveats: After one year, T-cell counts and TCRbeta diversity mostly came from new T cells. Several hundred expanded graft clones reportedly were the source of alpha-beta T cells about two months after transplant. Elevated TCRbeta diversity at day 60 was traced, in some patients, to surviving recipient T cells and thymic progenitors.

The input for sequencing was PBMCs, taken before TCRalphabeta/CD19-depleted stem cell transplant. V usage is TRBV6-5 and J usage is TRBJ2-2, with 7 bases fitting TRBD1. The clonotype originates from a child under 10 years old with inherited bone marrow failure, due to receive a stem cell transplant. The CDR3 DNA reads TGTGCCAGCAGTTATGTGCAGGGGGTAGACGGGGAGCTGTTTTTT. Translating gives CASSYVQGVDGELFF.